This TCR beta chain was obtained from a study of identical twins. A note on this clonotype: Its antigen is not known.

Findings and limits, study-wide: Cord blood's abundant beta clonotypes had fewer insertions, unlike memory repertoires.

Each CDR3 protein is one row after TCRdb ran MiXCR on the 5' RACE reads. Here the sample spans about 470,000 distinct CDR3 sequences, approximately 24% being singletons. V shed 1 base, J shed 3 bases, and the junction held 2 bases outside the gene matches. The CDR3 has 15 amino acids. Germline V gene sequence: CDR1 LGHDT, CDR2 YNNKEL (reference sequence). In addition, the sample was reused for a study of T cells expressing NK-cell markers. That work adds: HCMV serostatus: seven of eight sequenced donors positive, one negative. Evidence did not settle whether expanded NKG2C+ T cell clones targeted HCMV.

This chain connects TRBV3-1 to TRBJ2-7; 11 bases fit TRBD1. This receptor was taken from a woman younger than 30 in good health. Sequenced input: CD4+ T cells sorted from blood. For the CDR3, the DNA is TGTGCCAGCAGCCAAGTGGGACAGGGGGTCTACGAGCAGTACTTC. Residues: CASSQVGQGVYEQYF.